These 24 T cell receptor beta chains share one sample of origin, sequenced in a study of Ad26.COV2.S vaccination and SARS-CoV-2 variants. Treatment defined: roughly 19 received Ad26.COV2.S at low or high dose, single or two shots; about 5 received placebo; per-sample allocation not given. On day 63 after the first injection, vaccine and placebo recipients gave samples. Produced via immunoSEQ multiplex PCR; TCRdb's table is partial and in-frame only. The sample carries more than 350,000 clones, around 90% recorded once. Sequenced here: peripheral blood, sampled in a trial of Ad26.COV2.S vaccine versus placebo. The receptor source for this set is a person between 18 and 60 years old who received the Ad26.COV2.S COVID-19 vaccine or a placebo.

J is TRBJ2-7 and V is TRBV28; 7 positions match TRBD1. Germline V gives CDR1 MDHEN, CDR2 SYDVKM. Losses at the gene ends were 10 bases for V and 2 bases for J; bases not matched to a gene: 5. CDR3 size: 12 residues. The CDR3: CATRDSAYEQYF. Here the CDR3 DNA reads TGTGCCACCCGGGACAGCGCCTACGAGCAGTACTTC.

The chain employs TRBV5-4 and TRBJ2-3; D is unclear. This CDR3 is 12 amino acids long. Trimming took off 1 base at V and 4 bases at J, with 4 bases between the two ends. Germline assignment: CDR1 SGHNT and CDR2 YYREEE (reference sequence). CDR3 sequence (DNA): TGTGCCAGCAGCTTGAATCCAGATACGCAGTATTTT. This codes for CASSLNPDTQYF.

This sequence joins TRBV18 and TRBJ2-7, with TRBD1 matching over 7 bases. The CDR3 spans 11 residues. Germline V gives CDR1 KGHSH, CDR2 LQKENI. V lost 6 bases, J lost 7 bases, and 3 bases stayed unmatched. In DNA form, the CDR3 reads TGTGCCAGCTCTCCAGGGGGAGAGCAGTACTTC. Its translation: CASSPGGEQYF.

The V gene is TRBV15, the J gene TRBJ2-7; D not certain. This CDR3 comprises 12 residues. Trimming shortened V by 1 base and J by 4 bases, and 5 bases separated the two germline ends. CDR1 is LNHNV and CDR2 is YYDKDF in the germline V gene (reference sequence). This chain's CDR3 is CATSRVDYEQYF. For the CDR3, the DNA is TGTGCCACCAGCAGAGTTGATTACGAGCAGTACTTC.

The rearrangement uses TRBV7-9 and TRBJ2-3; unclear D gene. V was cut by 2 bases and J by 2 bases, with 8 bases left in between. This CDR3 is built from 14 residues. The V gene's germline CDR1 is SEHNR and CDR2 FQNEAQ (reference sequence). In nucleotides, the CDR3 is TGTGCCAGCAGCTTAATTGTAGACACAGATACGCAGTATTTT. Protein product: CASSLIVDTDTQYF.

CDR3 sequence reads: CASSSDRKTGELFF. DNA for the CDR3: TGTGCCAGCAGCTCGGACCGGAAGACCGGGGAGCTGTTTTTT. The chain is built from TRBV5-8 and TRBJ2-2; D remains ambiguous. The CDR3 sequence is 14 residues long. Trimming shortened V by 3 bases and J by 5 bases, and 11 bases separated the two germline ends. From germline, CDR1 is SGHTS and CDR2 YDEGEE.

The genes are TRBV7-2 and TRBJ2-5; the match to TRBD2 covers 7 bases. The CDR3 extends over 14 amino acids. After removal of 3 bases from V and 1 base from J, the junction contained 2 bases not matched to a gene. Per germline, CDR1 SGHTA and CDR2 FQGNSA. This chain's CDR3 is CASSFWGGQETQYF. CDR3 DNA: TGTGCCAGCAGCTTTTGGGGGGGCCAAGAGACCCAGTACTTC.

The genes are TRBV3-1 (or the pseudogene TRBV3-2) and TRBJ2-2, with TRBD2 matching 7 bases. This CDR3 spans 15 amino acids. The V gene's germline CDR1 is LGHDT and CDR2 YNNKEL (reference sequence). J was trimmed by 5 bases and V by 1 base; bases with no gene match: 4. This CDR3 is CASSQGQGGTGELFF. The CDR3 nucleotides read TGTGCCAGCAGCCAAGGGCAGGGAGGGACCGGGGAGCTGTTTTTT.

The chain combines TRBV5-1 with TRBJ2-5, with 7 bases lining up with TRBD2. Per germline, CDR1 SGHRS and CDR2 YFSETQ. V dropped 6 bases and J dropped 2; count of bases not matched to a gene: 7. The CDR3 extends over 14 amino acids. The chain's CDR3 is CASTWVGGQETQYF. The DNA for the CDR3 is TGCGCCAGCACGTGGGTCGGGGGGCAAGAGACCCAGTACTTC.

The chain employs TRBV3-1 (or the pseudogene TRBV3-2) and TRBJ2-4, with D perhaps matching TRBD1 (7 bases). Germline values: CDR1 LGHDT, CDR2 YNNKEL (reference sequence). V lost 2 bases and J 8 bases, leaving 10 bases between the germline ends. The CDR3 sequence is 13 residues long. The CDR3 loop is CASSQQGGDIQYF. As DNA, the CDR3 is TGTGCCAGCAGCCAACAGGGGGGTGACATTCAGTACTTC.

This clone was detected once. The CDR3 reads CASSQLAGQETQYF. The CDR3 nucleotides read TGCGCCAGCAGCCAATTAGCGGGACAAGAGACCCAGTACTTC. The chain couples TRBV4-1 to TRBJ2-5; TRBD2 matches 8 bases. Germline assignment: CDR1 MGHRA and CDR2 YSYEKL. J gave up 2 bases and V 2 bases, and 1 base lay outside the gene matches. This CDR3 spans 14 amino acids.

In this sample, this clone turned up once. One junction end does not reproduce the germline sequence, and a read error may be involved. This rearrangement joins TRBV7-2 to TRBJ1-6; no definite D call. The CDR3 extends over 16 amino acids. Germline CDR1 is SGHTA and CDR2 is FQGNSA. The DNA for the CDR3 is TGTGCCAGCAGTTTAGCTACCGGGATGTATAATTCACCCCTCCACTTT. It encodes CASSLATGMYNSPLHF.

In DNA, the CDR3 is TGTGCCAGCAGCATCCGGGGGGCCACTGAAGCTTTCTTT. Protein: CASSIRGATEAFF. The rearrangement uses TRBV6-5 and TRBJ1-1, with D maybe TRBD1 (6 bases). Germline V gives CDR1 MNHEY, CDR2 SVGAGI. Trimming took 6 bases from V and 4 from J, leaving 12 bases between them. This CDR3 contains 13 residues.

CDR3 coding DNA: TGTGCCACCAGCAGAGATCACGTTCCCGGGACAGGAATCTATGGCTACACCTTC. Its translation is CATSRDHVPGTGIYGYTF. The chain employs TRBV15 and TRBJ1-2; 8 bases match TRBD1. Trimming cost V 0 bases and J 4 bases; bases outside gene matches: 13. CDR3 length: 18 residues. Germline V gives CDR1 LNHNV, CDR2 YYDKDF (reference sequence).

This chain joins TRBV2 and TRBJ2-3; the D call may be TRBD1 or TRBD2 (5 bases each). Per the germline V gene, CDR1 is SNHLY and CDR2 is FYNNEI. V lost 4 bases and J 4 bases, leaving 6 bases between the germline ends. The CDR3 has 12 residues. In nucleotides, the CDR3 is TGTGCCAGCAGTGTGGGGGCAGATACGCAGTATTTT. Its translation is CASSVGADTQYF.

The V gene is TRBV6-5, the J gene TRBJ2-1, with 7 bases that match TRBD1. CDR1 and CDR2 (germline): MNHEY, SVGAGI. CDR3 length: 13 residues. The junction had 7 bases not matched to a gene; V was cut back by 6 bases and J by 8 bases. This CDR3 reads CASRIDRVHEQFF. CDR3 in DNA: TGTGCCAGCAGGATTGACAGGGTCCATGAGCAGTTCTTC.

The rearrangement links TRBV3-1 (or the pseudogene TRBV3-2) to TRBJ1-4, with D perhaps matching TRBD1 (6 bases). CDR1 is LGHDT, CDR2 YNNKEL, per germline (reference sequence). This CDR3 spans 15 amino acids. V was clipped by 4 bases and J by 7 bases, with 16 bases between them. Written as DNA, the CDR3 is TGTGCCAGCAGCCCGACTGGGGGCAGAGGTGAAAAACTGTTTTTT. Its translation is CASSPTGGRGEKLFF.

The chain couples TRBV9 to TRBJ2-3, with a tentative D call TRBD2 (5 bases). The germline CDR1 and CDR2 sequences are SGDLS and YYNGEE. V lost 0 bases, J lost 6 bases, and 8 bases lay in between. The CDR3 covers 13 residues. CDR3 sequence (DNA): TGTGCCAGCAGCGTAGCCGGCGGGGATACGCAGTATTTT. Its translation is CASSVAGGDTQYF.

The genes are TRBV5-6 and TRBJ1-6; D gene uncertain. This CDR3 has 14 amino acids. Germline-derived CDR1 and CDR2 are SGHDT and YYEEEE. V was shortened by 6 bases and J by 7 bases, with 14 bases between the two germline ends. The CDR3 region is CASTSIGSNSPLHF. In nucleotides, the CDR3 is TGTGCCAGCACCTCGATAGGGAGCAATTCACCCCTCCACTTT.

A remark on this clone: This CDR3 is also generated by other DNA sequences in the sample. Here the CDR3 reads CASSVGQGVNEQYF. CDR3 coding DNA: TGTGCCAGCAGCGTAGGTCAGGGGGTCAACGAGCAGTACTTC. The chain employs TRBV9 and TRBJ2-7; the match to TRBD1 covers 7 bases. The CDR3 runs to 14 residues. CDR1 and CDR2 (germline): SGDLS, YYNGEE. Trimming at V came to 0 bases and at J to 5 bases, leaving 5 bases not matched to a gene.

The rearrangement links TRBV10-3 to TRBJ2-7; TRBD1 is a possible D gene (6 bases). The V end was cut by 7 bases, the J end by 4 bases, with 14 bases between. Germline V lookup: CDR1 ENHRY, CDR2 SYGVKD. This CDR3 spans 13 amino acids. DNA for the CDR3: TGTGCCATCAAGGGAGAGGACAGTTACGAGCAGTACTTC. This encodes CAIKGEDSYEQYF.

The chain links TRBV28 to TRBJ1-5; 7 bases map to TRBD1. The CDR3 has 15 amino acids. Germline lookup yields CDR1 MDHEN and CDR2 SYDVKM. J lost 1 base, V lost 5 bases, and 5 bases had no gene match. CDR3 sequence reads: CASSAQTGSNQPQHF. The CDR3 coding sequence is TGTGCCAGCAGTGCGCAGACAGGGAGCAATCAGCCCCAGCATTTT.

The chain has TRBV6-6 and TRBJ2-1, with 9 bases fitting TRBD2. V lost 0 bases, J lost 5 bases, and 5 bases stayed unmatched. The CDR3 contains 16 residues. Germline values: CDR1 MNHNY, CDR2 SVGAGI (reference sequence). The CDR3 nucleotides are TGTGCCAGCAGTTACTCTGGAGCGGGAGGTAACAATGAGCAGTTCTTC. As protein: CASSYSGAGGNNEQFF.

This chain links TRBV5-1 with TRBJ1-1; D is uncertain. Germline CDR1 and CDR2: SGHRS and YFSETQ. V lost 1 base and J 3 bases, leaving 16 bases between the germline ends. This CDR3 spans 16 amino acids. CDR3 coding DNA: TGCGCCAGCAGCTTGTCGATCCTCAATTCGGACACTGAAGCTTTCTTT. It is translated as CASSLSILNSDTEAFF. Full variable domain (outside the CDR3, taken from reference TRBV5-1 and TRBJ1-1): KAGVTQTPRYLIKTRGQQVTLSCSPISGHRSVSWYQQTPGQGLQFLFEYFSETQRNKGNFPGRFSGRQFSNSRSEMNVSTLELGDSALYLCASSLSILNSDTEAFFGQGTRLTVV.